These 29 T cell receptor beta chains originate from one sample sequenced in a study of T cells in Graves' hyperthyroidism and ophthalmopathy. The source material, RNA transcripts, was used to amplify TCR beta CDR3 regions. The HTBI primer set was used in a first-round RT-PCR of the TCR CDR3. MiXCR, run by TCRdb on the multiplex PCR reads, gives a single entry per CDR3 protein. Seen here are approximately 330,000 distinct CDR3 sequences, about an eighth observed once, and the top ten hold about 37%. The sequencing input was blood. The receptors come from a woman in her forties with Graves' ophthalmopathy.

In this sample, this clonotype turned up many times. The V gene is TRBV20-1, the J gene TRBJ2-3; TRBD2 agrees at 12 bases. Trimming at V came to 6 bases and at J to 7 bases, leaving 8 bases not matched to a gene. CDR1 is DFQATT, CDR2 SNEGSKA, per germline (reference sequence). The CDR3 is made up of 14 amino acids. CDR3 loop: CSARTGLAGYTQYF. The CDR3 nucleotides are TGCAGTGCGAGAACCGGACTAGCGGGGTATACGCAGTATTTT.

This clonotype has ten or more counts. This CDR3 reads CASSFEGYTDTQYF. The CDR3 bases are TGTGCCAGCAGTTTCGAGGGGTATACAGATACGCAGTATTTT. This chain links TRBV12-3 or TRBV12-4 with TRBJ2-3; D tentatively fits TRBD1 or TRBD2 (5 bases each). The CDR3 contains 14 residues. V gave up 3 bases and J gave up 3 bases, with 10 bases separating them.

This clonotype was seen at least ten times. CDR3: CASSLPSGDQETQYF. In DNA, the CDR3 is TGTGCCAGCAGCCTACCCTCGGGGGACCAAGAGACCCAGTACTTC. The rearrangement uses TRBV7-9 and TRBJ2-5; the D gene is possibly TRBD2 (6 bases). There are 15 residues in the CDR3. V dropped 5 bases and J dropped 0 bases, with 13 bases sitting between them. Per germline, CDR1 SEHNR and CDR2 FQNEAQ (reference sequence).

This clonotype occurred many times. In nucleotides, the CDR3 is TGTGCCACCAGCAGAGACCGTGCTCGGGGTTCACCCCTCCACTTT. This codes for CATSRDRARGSPLHF. The chain is built from TRBV15 and TRBJ1-6; D gene ambiguous. V was pared by 0 bases and J by 9 bases, with 12 bases between. CDR1 and CDR2 (germline): LNHNV, YYDKDF (reference sequence). CDR3 length: 15 residues.

The chain has TRBV5-1 and TRBJ2-2, with TRBD1 matching over 10 bases. Germline V gene data show CDR1 as SGHRS and CDR2 as YFSETQ. V lost 5 bases, J lost 3 bases, and 4 bases stayed unmatched. The CDR3 contains 15 residues. Here the CDR3 DNA reads TGCGCCAGCAGGAGGGACAGGGGCCACACCGGGGAGCTGTTTTTT. Translation gives CASRRDRGHTGELFF.

In its sample, this clonotype was seen a few times. This chain links TRBV19 with TRBJ2-1, with D tentatively TRBD1 (6 bases). This CDR3 has 15 residues. Trimming took 8 bases from V and 1 from J, leaving 15 bases between them. The germline CDR1 and CDR2 sequences are LNHDA and SQIVND (reference sequence). The CDR3 sequence: CASRRDRLSYNEQFF. The CDR3 DNA is TGTGCCAGTCGACGAGACAGGTTGTCCTACAATGAGCAGTTCTTC.

A few counts support this clonotype. Relative to the germline gene, one junction end is altered; a read error may explain this. CDR3 protein: CAISGPNNEQFF. For the CDR3, the DNA is TGTGCCATCAGTGGCCCTAACAATGAGCAGTTCTTC. The chain employs TRBV24-1 and TRBJ2-1; unclear D gene. The germline gives CDR1 KGHDR, CDR2 SFDVKD. There are 12 residues in the CDR3.

This chain uses TRBV3-1 with TRBJ2-3; D ambiguous. The germline V gene has CDR1 LGHDT and CDR2 YNNKEL (reference sequence). Trimming took 2 bases from V and 2 from J, leaving 5 bases between them. This CDR3 region has 13 residues. The CDR3 loop reads CASSQIFTDTQYF. The CDR3 DNA sequence: TGTGCCAGCAGCCAAATTTTCACAGATACGCAGTATTTT.

This chain uses TRBV10-3 with TRBJ2-1; D is undetermined. There are 14 residues in the CDR3. Germline V gene lookup returns CDR1 ENHRY and CDR2 SYGVKD. V gave up 2 bases and J gave up 8 bases, with 13 bases separating them. Here the CDR3 reads CAISELGAGYEQFF. In nucleotides, the CDR3 is TGTGCCATCAGTGAGCTAGGAGCAGGCTATGAGCAGTTCTTC.

The CDR3 DNA reads as TGTGCCAGCAGGACTTCGACTAGCGGGCCTCAAGAGACCCAGTACTTC. This sequence encodes CASRTSTSGPQETQYF. The chain employs TRBV28 and TRBJ2-5; 10 positions match TRBD2. This CDR3 has 16 residues. V dropped 6 bases and J dropped 2; count of bases not matched to a gene: 9. Germline CDR1 reads MDHEN; CDR2 reads SYDVKM. Together with reference TRBV28 and TRBJ2-5, the CDR3 gives the full variable domain: DVKVTQSSRYLVKRTGEKVFLECVQDMDHENMFWYRQDPGLGLRLIYFSYDVKMKEKGDIPEGYSVSREKKERFSLILESASTNQTSMYLCASRTSTSGPQETQYFGPGTRLLVL.

In this sample, this clonotype turned up many times. The chain employs TRBV27 and TRBJ1-1; TRBD1 might be the D (5 bases). The CDR3 covers 14 residues. V was clipped by 4 bases and J by 2 bases, with 11 bases between them. Germline CDR1 reads MNHEY; CDR2 reads SMNVEV (reference sequence). The CDR3: CASSWARGNTEAFF. In nucleotides, the CDR3 is TGTGCCAGCAGTTGGGCTAGGGGCAACACTGAAGCTTTCTTT.

This clonotype was counted at least ten times. The rearrangement links TRBV6-1 to TRBJ1-2; D is undetermined. CDR1 and CDR2 from the germline V gene are MNHNS and SASEGT. The CDR3 is 14 residues long. V gave up 5 bases and J gave up 8 bases, with 18 bases separating them. This chain's CDR3 is CASSIKGRRGGYTF. CDR3 sequence (DNA): TGTGCCAGCAGTATCAAAGGGCGTCGTGGGGGCTACACCTTC.

This clonotype has only a few counts. This sequence joins TRBV7-8 and TRBJ2-1; a possible D gene is TRBD1 (5 bases). Trimming pared 5 bases from V and 6 bases from J, leaving 14 bases between. The CDR3 has 14 residues. Germline lookup yields CDR1 SGHVS and CDR2 FQNEAQ. Here the CDR3 reads CASSQGTVGNEQFF. CDR3 DNA: TGTGCCAGCAGCCAGGGCACAGTAGGCAATGAGCAGTTCTTC.

Remarks on this clonotype: Because the CDR3 is missing its conserved closing phenylalanine or tryptophan, this is likely a read error. This chain's CDR3 is CASSAMLEGGDEQFS. CDR3 sequence (DNA): TGTGCCAGCAGCGCCATGTTGGAGGGGGGCGATGAGCAGTTCTCC. The rearrangement joins TRBV9 to TRBJ2-1; D possibly uses TRBD1 or TRBD2 (6 bases each). Germline CDR1 SGDLS, CDR2 YYNGEE. V was cut by 3 bases and J by 8 bases, with 18 bases left in between. CDR3 length equals 15 residues.

This clonotype was recorded at least ten times. The J gene is TRBJ1-1, the V gene TRBV19, with D hard to call. CDR3 length: 15 residues. Per germline, CDR1 LNHDA and CDR2 SQIVND (reference sequence). The germline V and J ends were trimmed by 3 bases and 0 bases, with 11 bases remaining between them. This chain's CDR3 is CASSIYGPMNTEAFF. CDR3 bases: TGTGCCAGTAGTATCTACGGACCCATGAACACTGAAGCTTTCTTT.

Ten or more counts support this clonotype. The CDR3 region is CASSFSGRANEQFF. CDR3 in DNA: TGTGCCAGCAGTTTTAGCGGGAGGGCCAACGAGCAGTTCTTC. The J gene is TRBJ2-1, the V gene TRBV28, with TRBD2 matching 11 bases. J gave up 10 bases and V 3 bases, and 5 bases lay outside the gene matches. CDR3 length equals 14 residues. CDR1 is MDHEN, CDR2 SYDVKM, per germline.

There are many counts of this clonotype. The V and J genes are TRBV6-6 and TRBJ1-2, with D tentatively TRBD1 (5 bases). The CDR3 consists of 13 residues. Germline-derived CDR1 and CDR2 are MNHNY and SVGAGI (reference sequence). V was pared by 0 bases and J by 4 bases, with 6 bases between. CDR3 region: CASSYSTAYGYTF. The DNA of the CDR3 is TGTGCCAGCAGTTACTCGACAGCCTATGGCTACACCTTC.

This clonotype was seen ten or more times. The J gene is TRBJ1-6, the V gene TRBV12-3 or TRBV12-4, with D possibly TRBD1 on 6 matching bases. The CDR3 spans 14 residues. With 3 bases removed from V and 9 bases from J, the gap between germline ends came to 12 bases. The CDR3 protein is CASSFSQGGSPLHF. In DNA form, the CDR3 reads TGTGCCAGCAGTTTTAGCCAAGGGGGTTCACCCCTCCACTTT.

This clonotype was counted between two and nine times. The genes are TRBV6-5 and TRBJ2-7; 7 bases map to TRBD1. The CDR3 consists of 15 residues. Germline V gene sequence: CDR1 MNHEY, CDR2 SVGAGI. Unmatched junction bases numbered 6, after V lost 4 bases and J lost 0 bases. The CDR3: CASSSAQGVSYEQYF. The CDR3 DNA reads TGTGCCAGCAGTTCAGCTCAGGGGGTCTCCTACGAGCAGTACTTC.

This clonotype has a count of ten or more. The chain couples TRBV6-1 to TRBJ1-1; D is unclear. There are 11 residues in the CDR3. V shed 7 bases and J shed 0 bases, with 3 bases lying between them. Germline-derived CDR1 and CDR2 are MNHNS and SASEGT. The CDR3 loop reads CASKMNTEAFF. The CDR3 DNA sequence: TGTGCCAGCAAAATGAACACTGAAGCTTTCTTT.

The J gene is TRBJ2-4, the V gene TRBV20-1; 13 bases fit TRBD2. The CDR3 contains 18 residues. V lost 5 bases and J lost 0; bases outside the gene matches: 10. CDR1 DFQATT and CDR2 SNEGSKA come from the germline V gene (reference sequence). The CDR3 sequence is CSAVHRTSGSSAKNIQYF. The CDR3 DNA is TGCAGTGCTGTCCATCGGACTAGCGGGAGCTCAGCCAAAAACATTCAGTACTTC.

The V gene is TRBV5-1, the J gene TRBJ2-1; perhaps TRBD2 as D (7 bases). The length of the CDR3 is 16 residues. The germline V gene encodes CDR1 SGHRS and CDR2 YFSETQ. V gave up 3 bases and J gave up 6 bases, with 19 bases separating them. The CDR3 DNA follows: TGCGCCAGCAGCTGGAGAGCGGGAATCAGGGGCAATGAGCAGTTCTTC. Translated: CASSWRAGIRGNEQFF. Using reference TRBV5-1 and TRBJ2-1 for the parts outside the CDR3, the full variable domain is KAGVTQTPRYLIKTRGQQVTLSCSPISGHRSVSWYQQTPGQGLQFLFEYFSETQRNKGNFPGRFSGRQFSNSRSEMNVSTLELGDSALYLCASSWRAGIRGNEQFFGPGTRLTVL.

This clonotype was detected many times. This sequence joins TRBV6-1 and TRBJ2-3, with 12 bases fitting TRBD2. The J segment lost 3 bases and the V segment lost 5 bases, leaving 6 bases of the junction unmatched. CDR1 and CDR2 (germline): MNHNS, SASEGT. The CDR3 consists of 16 residues. CDR3 amino acids: CASSPIGTSGTDTQYF. The CDR3 DNA reads as TGTGCCAGCAGTCCGATCGGGACTAGCGGGACAGATACGCAGTATTTT.

A few counts support this clonotype. This chain links TRBV5-1 with TRBJ2-5, with 14 bases aligning to TRBD2. With 3 bases clipped from V and 11 bases from J, the junction kept 9 bases outside the gene matches. The CDR3 is made up of 15 amino acids. CDR1 is SGHRS, CDR2 YFSETQ, per germline. CDR3 nucleotides: TGCGCCAGCAGCTCCTTGACTAGCGGGGGGGCGTCTCAGTACTTC. Its protein product is CASSSLTSGGASQYF.

The V call is TRBV6-1, the J call TRBJ1-3, with D possibly TRBD1 on 6 matching bases. The CDR3 totals 15 residues. Germline V lookup: CDR1 MNHNS, CDR2 SASEGT. Trimming removed 5 bases from V and 3 bases from J, with 14 bases in between. DNA of the CDR3: TGTGCCAGCAGTCTCACAGGGTTGCGTGGAAACACCATATATTTT. It translates to CASSLTGLRGNTIYF.

This clonotype came up many times. The V call is TRBV3-1, the J call TRBJ1-1; no firm D call. V lost 6 bases to trimming and J lost 6 bases, with 11 bases between them. The CDR3 has 12 residues. Germline loops: CDR1 LGHDT, CDR2 YNNKEL (reference sequence). Here the CDR3 reads CASRETGAEAFF. The CDR3 bases are TGTGCCAGCAGAGAAACGGGCGCTGAAGCTTTCTTT.

The J gene is TRBJ2-5, the V gene TRBV5-1, with a weak D call TRBD1 (6 bases). The CDR3 contains 14 residues. Trimming took off 4 bases at V and 5 bases at J, with 15 bases between the two ends. Germline CDR1 and CDR2: SGHRS and YFSETQ. CDR3 amino acids: CASSHTGSWETQYF. CDR3 DNA sequence: TGCGCCAGCAGCCACACAGGGAGCTGGGAGACCCAGTACTTC.

The table lists this clonotype with many counts. V is TRBV11-2 and J is TRBJ2-7, with 15 bases lining up with TRBD2. The junction had 2 bases not matched to a gene; V was cut back by 6 bases and J by 2 bases. CDR1 is SGHAT, CDR2 FQNNGV, per germline. The CDR3 sequence is 15 residues long. The CDR3: CASRRTSGRAYEQYF. CDR3 coding DNA: TGTGCCAGCAGGCGGACTAGCGGGAGGGCCTACGAGCAGTACTTC.

There are many counts of this clonotype. This chain's CDR3 is CASRGGQSLYNEQFF. The CDR3 DNA reads TGCGCCAGCAGAGGGGGACAGTCTCTTTACAATGAGCAGTTCTTC. This chain uses TRBV5-1 with TRBJ2-1; 7 nucleotides agree with TRBD1. There are 15 residues in the CDR3. Germline trimming cut 5 bases from V and 4 bases from J; bases unmatched to any gene: 9. Germline V gene data show CDR1 as SGHRS and CDR2 as YFSETQ.